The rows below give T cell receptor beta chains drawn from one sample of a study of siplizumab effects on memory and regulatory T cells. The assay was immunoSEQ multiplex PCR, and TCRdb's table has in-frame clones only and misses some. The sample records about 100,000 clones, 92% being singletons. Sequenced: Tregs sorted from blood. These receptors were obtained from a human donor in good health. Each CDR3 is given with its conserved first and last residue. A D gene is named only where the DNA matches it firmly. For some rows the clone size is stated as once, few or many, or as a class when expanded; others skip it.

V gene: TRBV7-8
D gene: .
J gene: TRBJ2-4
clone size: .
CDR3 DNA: TGTGCCAGCTCCCGGGGTCAAATAATAGCCAAAAACATTCAGTACTTC
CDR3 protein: CASSRGQIIAKNIQYF

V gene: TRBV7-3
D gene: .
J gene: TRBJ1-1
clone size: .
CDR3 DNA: TGTGCCAGCAGATCAGGGGTTGCGGCTGAAGCTTTCTTT
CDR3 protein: CASRSGVAAEAFF

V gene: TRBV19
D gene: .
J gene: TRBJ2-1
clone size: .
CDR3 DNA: TGTGCCAGTAGTAACTATTACAATGAGCAGTTCTTC
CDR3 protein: CASSNYYNEQFF

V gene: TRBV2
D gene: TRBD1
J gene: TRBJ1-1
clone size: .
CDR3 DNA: TGTGCCAGCAGAGCAGGACAGGGCGTGTCTGAAGCTTTCTTT
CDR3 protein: CASRAGQGVSEAFF

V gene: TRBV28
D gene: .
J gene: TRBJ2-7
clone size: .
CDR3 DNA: TGTGCCAGCAGTAGAAGGACCTACGAGCAGTACTTC
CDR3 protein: CASSRRTYEQYF

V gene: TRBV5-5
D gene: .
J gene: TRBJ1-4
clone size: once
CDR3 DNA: TGTGCCAGCAGCCCCGGGCCCGAAAAACTGTTTTTT
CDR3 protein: CASSPGPEKLFF

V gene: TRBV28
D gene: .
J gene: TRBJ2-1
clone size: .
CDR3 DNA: TGTGCCACCTCTGAGTGGGCTGGGGGGAATGAGCAGTTCTTC
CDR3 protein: CATSEWAGGNEQFF

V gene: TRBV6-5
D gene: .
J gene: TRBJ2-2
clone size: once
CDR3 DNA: TGTGCCAGCAGTTACAACTGGGGCTACAACACCGGGGAGCTGTTTTTT
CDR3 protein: CASSYNWGYNTGELFF

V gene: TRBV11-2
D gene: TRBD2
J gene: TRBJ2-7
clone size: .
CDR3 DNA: TGTGCCAGCAGCTCTACTAGCGGGCGGACCTACGAGCAGTACTTC
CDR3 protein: CASSSTSGRTYEQYF

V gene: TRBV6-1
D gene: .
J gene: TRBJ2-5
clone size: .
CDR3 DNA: TGTGCCAGCAGTGAGTTTCCGGACAGTTGGGGGGAGACCCAGTACTTC
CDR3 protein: CASSEFPDSWGETQYF

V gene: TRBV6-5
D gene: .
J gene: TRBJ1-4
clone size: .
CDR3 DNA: TGTGCCAGCAGTTCTCAGGGAGGGGGGACTAATGAAAAACTGTTTTTT
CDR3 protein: CASSSQGGGTNEKLFF

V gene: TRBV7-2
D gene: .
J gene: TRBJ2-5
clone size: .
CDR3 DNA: TGTGCCAGCAGCTTAGGCGGGATCCGGCAGACGGAGACCCAGTACTTC
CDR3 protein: CASSLGGIRQTETQYF

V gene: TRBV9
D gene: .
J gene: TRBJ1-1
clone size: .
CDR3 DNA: TGTGCCAGCAGCGAACGACAGGATAGGGGAACTGAAGCTTTCTTT
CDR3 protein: CASSERQDRGTEAFF

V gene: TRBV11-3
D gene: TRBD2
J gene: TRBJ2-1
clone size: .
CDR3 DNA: TGTGCCAGCAGCCCAAGAGGTGGGAGGGAAGAAGGTGAGCAGTTCTTC
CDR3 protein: CASSPRGGREEGEQFF

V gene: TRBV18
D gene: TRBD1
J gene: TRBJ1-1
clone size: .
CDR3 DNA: TGTGCCAGCTCACCCGCCCTTACAGGGGGCAGAACTGAAGCTTTCTTT
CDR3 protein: CASSPALTGGRTEAFF

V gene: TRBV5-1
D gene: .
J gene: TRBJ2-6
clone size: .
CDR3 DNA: TGCGCCAGCAGCTTAAGTTGGAACTCTGGGGCCAACGTCCTGACTTTC
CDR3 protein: CASSLSWNSGANVLTF

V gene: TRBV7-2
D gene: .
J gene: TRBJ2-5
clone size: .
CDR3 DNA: TGTGCCAGCAGCTTAGAGACAGTCCAAGAGACCCAGTACTTC
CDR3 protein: CASSLETVQETQYF

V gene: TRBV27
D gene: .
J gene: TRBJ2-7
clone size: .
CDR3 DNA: TGTGCCAGCAGTGAGGGGGTTACCTACGAGCAGTACTTC
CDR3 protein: CASSEGVTYEQYF

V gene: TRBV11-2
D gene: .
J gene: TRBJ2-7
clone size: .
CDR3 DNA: TGTGCCAGCAGCTTGTCGGGAGTGTACGAGCAGTACTTC
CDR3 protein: CASSLSGVYEQYF

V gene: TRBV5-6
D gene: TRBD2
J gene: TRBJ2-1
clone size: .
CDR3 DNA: TGTGCCAGCAGCCGGCTGAGCGGGATTTACAATGAGCAGTTCTTC
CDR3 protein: CASSRLSGIYNEQFF

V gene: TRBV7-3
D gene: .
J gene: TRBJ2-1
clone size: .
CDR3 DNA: TGTGCCAGCAGCGCGAAAGGCTACAATGAGCAGTTCTTC
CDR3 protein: CASSAKGYNEQFF

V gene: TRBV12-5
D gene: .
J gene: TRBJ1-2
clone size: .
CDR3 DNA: TGTGCTACCGGCCCTCGGGGTACCTATGGCTACACCTTC
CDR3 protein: CATGPRGTYGYTF

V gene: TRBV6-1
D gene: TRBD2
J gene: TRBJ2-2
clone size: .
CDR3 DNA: TGTGCCAGCAGATGGCGGCGGGGGGACACCGGGGAGCTGTTTTTT
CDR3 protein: CASRWRRGDTGELFF